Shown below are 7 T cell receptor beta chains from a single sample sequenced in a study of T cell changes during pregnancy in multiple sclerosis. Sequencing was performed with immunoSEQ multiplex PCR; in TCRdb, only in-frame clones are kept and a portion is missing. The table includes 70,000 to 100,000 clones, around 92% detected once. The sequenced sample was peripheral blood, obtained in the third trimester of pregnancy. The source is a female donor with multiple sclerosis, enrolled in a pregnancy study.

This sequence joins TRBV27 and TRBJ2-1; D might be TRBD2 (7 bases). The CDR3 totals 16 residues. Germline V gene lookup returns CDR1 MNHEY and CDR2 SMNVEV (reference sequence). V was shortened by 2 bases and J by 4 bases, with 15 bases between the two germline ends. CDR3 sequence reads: CASSLAAGAKYNEQFF. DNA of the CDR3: TGTGCCAGCAGTTTAGCCGCGGGGGCGAAATACAATGAGCAGTTCTTC.

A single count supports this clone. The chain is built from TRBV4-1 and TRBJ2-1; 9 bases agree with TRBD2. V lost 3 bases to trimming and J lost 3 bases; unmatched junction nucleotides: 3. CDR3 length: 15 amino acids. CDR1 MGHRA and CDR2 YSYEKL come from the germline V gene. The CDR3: CASSHSTSGYNEQFF. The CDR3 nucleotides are TGCGCCAGCAGCCACTCGACTAGCGGCTACAATGAGCAGTTCTTC.

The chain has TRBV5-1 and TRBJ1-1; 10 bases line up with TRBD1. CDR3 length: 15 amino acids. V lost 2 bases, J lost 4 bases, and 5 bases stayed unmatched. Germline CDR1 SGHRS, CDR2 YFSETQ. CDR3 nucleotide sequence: TGCGCCAGCAGCTTTTTAGGGACAGGGGCCACTGAAGCTTTCTTT. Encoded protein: CASSFLGTGATEAFF. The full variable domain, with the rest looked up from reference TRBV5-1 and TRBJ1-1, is KAGVTQTPRYLIKTRGQQVTLSCSPISGHRSVSWYQQTPGQGLQFLFEYFSETQRNKGNFPGRFSGRQFSNSRSEMNVSTLELGDSALYLCASSFLGTGATEAFFGQGTRLTVV.

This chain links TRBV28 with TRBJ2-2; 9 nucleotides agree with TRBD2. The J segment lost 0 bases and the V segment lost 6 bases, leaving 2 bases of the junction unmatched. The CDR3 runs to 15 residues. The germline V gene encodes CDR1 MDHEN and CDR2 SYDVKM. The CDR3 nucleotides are TGTGCCAGCAGCCTAGCGGGAACGAACACCGGGGAGCTGTTTTTT. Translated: CASSLAGTNTGELFF.

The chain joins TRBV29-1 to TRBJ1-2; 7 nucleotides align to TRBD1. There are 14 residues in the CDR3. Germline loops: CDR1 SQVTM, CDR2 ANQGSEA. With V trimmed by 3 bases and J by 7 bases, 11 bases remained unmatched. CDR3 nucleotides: TGCAGCGTTGAGGGAGGAACAGGGGCGGGTGGCTACACCTTC. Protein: CSVEGGTGAGGYTF.

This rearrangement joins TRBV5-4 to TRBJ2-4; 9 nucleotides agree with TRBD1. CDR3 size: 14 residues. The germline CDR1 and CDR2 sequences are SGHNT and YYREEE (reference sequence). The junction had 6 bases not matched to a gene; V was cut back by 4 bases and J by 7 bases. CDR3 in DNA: TGTGCCAGCAGCCCCGGGACAGGGAGGAACATTCAGTACTTC. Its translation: CASSPGTGRNIQYF.

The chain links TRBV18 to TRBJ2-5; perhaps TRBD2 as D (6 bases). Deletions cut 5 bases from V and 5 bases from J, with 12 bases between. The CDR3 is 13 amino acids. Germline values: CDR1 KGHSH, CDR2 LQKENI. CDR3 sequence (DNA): TGTGCCAGCTCAGGAGGGAGTGGTGAGACCCAGTACTTC. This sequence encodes CASSGGSGETQYF.